The present T cell receptor (beta chain) was sequenced within a study of identical twins. Concerning this clonotype itself: Its antigen is undetermined.

TCRdb re-derived calls from the 5' RACE reads in MiXCR, one entry per CDR3 protein. The sample contains hundreds of thousands of distinct CDR3 sequences, 8.6% of which appear only once. General study results and limits: Recombination models fit unrelated individuals' TCR alpha sharing but underestimated twins'.

The same sample was also used in a study of yellow fever vaccine responses in identical twins.

Sequenced sample: PBMCs. The receptor's source is a woman aged 18-29 years in good health.

Here the CDR3 DNA reads TGTGCCAGCAGTTTCTTGGGACAGGGTGGTTTGAATCAGCCCCAGCATTTT. Amino acids: CASSFLGQGGLNQPQHF. The chain employs TRBV27 and TRBJ1-5; TRBD1 agrees at 9 bases. CDR1 and CDR2 (germline): MNHEY, SMNVEV (reference sequence). V was clipped by 3 bases and J by 4 bases; unmatched bases: 10. This CDR3 has 17 residues.